These T cell receptor beta chains were read from a single sample in a study of CD8+ T cells in alopecia areata. TCRdb's copy holds only in-frame clones and misses some; the assay was immunoSEQ multiplex PCR. Seen here are some 120,000 clones, around 45% observed once, and the top ten hold about 10%. The specimen sequenced was NKG2D-low CD8+ T cells sorted from blood. All receptors come from a human donor with alopecia areata. Both conserved end residues are part of each CDR3. The order of the fields is clone size, J gene, V gene, D gene, CDR3 DNA, CDR3 protein. The D gene is left open where the match is weak. Clone size is stated in some rows and not others, as once, few, many or a class when expanded.

abundance: NA; j_gene: TRBJ2-4; v_gene: TRBV4-1; d_gene: TRBD1; CDR3nt: TGCGCCAGCAGCCCACTAGGGGGCGCGGCCAAAAACATTCAGTACTTC; CDR3aa: CASSPLGGAAKNIQYF
abundance: NA; j_gene: TRBJ2-1; v_gene: TRBV4-1; d_gene: TRBD1; CDR3nt: TGCGCCAGCAGCCAAGATCGCCAGGGGGCGGAAAATGAGCAGTTCTTC; CDR3aa: CASSQDRQGAENEQFF
abundance: NA; j_gene: TRBJ1-1; v_gene: TRBV29-1; d_gene: NA; CDR3nt: TGCAGCGTTCCCCATATCGGGCCTGAAGCTTTCTTT; CDR3aa: CSVPHIGPEAFF
abundance: NA; j_gene: TRBJ2-7; v_gene: TRBV29-1; d_gene: TRBD2; CDR3nt: TGCAGCGTTGAAGGCGGACTAGCGGGAGCCGAGCAGTACTTC; CDR3aa: CSVEGGLAGAEQYF
abundance: few; j_gene: TRBJ2-6; v_gene: TRBV23-1; d_gene: NA; CDR3nt: TGCGCCAGCAGTCAATCTTCCGGGGCCAACGTCCTGACTTTC; CDR3aa: CASSQSSGANVLTF
abundance: NA; j_gene: TRBJ2-5; v_gene: TRBV28; d_gene: TRBD2; CDR3nt: TGTGCCAGCAGTCCCACACTAGCGGGGGACCAAGAGACCCAGTACTTC; CDR3aa: CASSPTLAGDQETQYF
abundance: NA; j_gene: TRBJ1-1; v_gene: TRBV27; d_gene: TRBD1; CDR3nt: TGTGCCAGCAGTTTTGGGGACAGTCCCCTTCCAGCTTTCTTT; CDR3aa: CASSFGDSPLPAFF
abundance: NA; j_gene: TRBJ2-7; v_gene: TRBV29-1; d_gene: TRBD1; CDR3nt: TGCAGCGTTAGGACAGGGTGGACCTACGAGCAGTACTTC; CDR3aa: CSVRTGWTYEQYF
abundance: few; j_gene: TRBJ2-1; v_gene: TRBV2; d_gene: TRBD2; CDR3nt: TGTGCCAGCAGTGCGTCCGGGACTAGCGTGAGCTCCTACAATGAGCAGTTCTTC; CDR3aa: CASSASGTSVSSYNEQFF
abundance: NA; j_gene: TRBJ2-3; v_gene: TRBV29-1; d_gene: TRBD2; CDR3nt: TGCAGCGTTCCCATACTAGCGGGGGTGGGGACTAGCACAGATACGCAGTATTTT; CDR3aa: CSVPILAGVGTSTDTQYF
abundance: NA; j_gene: TRBJ2-7; v_gene: TRBV2; d_gene: NA; CDR3nt: TGTGCCAGCAGCTCCGGGACCGGGGGTGACGAGCAGTACTTC; CDR3aa: CASSSGTGGDEQYF
abundance: NA; j_gene: TRBJ2-5; v_gene: TRBV30; d_gene: NA; CDR3nt: TGTGCCTGGGATACCGGGGAGACCCAGTACTTC; CDR3aa: CAWDTGETQYF
abundance: few; j_gene: TRBJ1-5; v_gene: TRBV5-6; d_gene: TRBD1; CDR3nt: TGTGCCAGCAGCTCAGGTACTCCGGGGACAGATGATCAGCCCCAGCATTTT; CDR3aa: CASSSGTPGTDDQPQHF
abundance: NA; j_gene: TRBJ2-1; v_gene: TRBV27; d_gene: NA; CDR3nt: TGTGCCAGCAGCTCCCTTGGGATAGCCTCTTACAATGAGCAGTTCTTC; CDR3aa: CASSSLGIASYNEQFF
abundance: NA; j_gene: TRBJ2-4; v_gene: TRBV11-2; d_gene: NA; CDR3nt: TGTGCCAGCAGCTTGTTCGTGGAACCGGCCAAAAACATTCAGTACTTC; CDR3aa: CASSLFVEPAKNIQYF
abundance: NA; j_gene: TRBJ1-2; v_gene: TRBV29-1; d_gene: TRBD1; CDR3nt: TGCAGCGCCTGGGCCACAGGGGACGGCTACACCTTC; CDR3aa: CSAWATGDGYTF
abundance: few; j_gene: TRBJ2-3; v_gene: TRBV29-1; d_gene: TRBD2; CDR3nt: TGCACTAGCGGACGGGAATATTTT; CDR3aa: CTSGREYF
abundance: NA; j_gene: TRBJ2-7; v_gene: TRBV29-1; d_gene: TRBD1; CDR3nt: TGCAGCGTTGACGGTTGGCAGGGGGCCTACGAGCAGTACTTC; CDR3aa: CSVDGWQGAYEQYF
abundance: NA; j_gene: TRBJ2-1; v_gene: TRBV30; d_gene: TRBD2; CDR3nt: TGTGCCTGGAGTCTGGGGACTAGCGGCAATGAGCAGTTCTTC; CDR3aa: CAWSLGTSGNEQFF
abundance: NA; j_gene: TRBJ2-5; v_gene: TRBV4-3; d_gene: TRBD1; CDR3nt: TGCGCCAGCAGCCAGGGGACAGGGCCCGGAGAGACCCAGTACTTC; CDR3aa: CASSQGTGPGETQYF
abundance: NA; j_gene: TRBJ2-5; v_gene: TRBV7-2; d_gene: NA; CDR3nt: TGTGCCAGCAGCTTAGAGTTGTCCGATGGGGAGACCCAGTACTTC; CDR3aa: CASSLELSDGETQYF
abundance: NA; j_gene: TRBJ2-3; v_gene: TRBV27; d_gene: NA; CDR3nt: TGTGCCAGCACAGAACTAGCTTCCCCAGATACGCAGTATTTT; CDR3aa: CASTELASPDTQYF
abundance: NA; j_gene: TRBJ2-5; v_gene: TRBV27; d_gene: NA; CDR3nt: TGTGCCAGCAGGTCTCTCGGGGAGACCCAGTACTTC; CDR3aa: CASRSLGETQYF
abundance: once; j_gene: TRBJ2-7; v_gene: TRBV27; d_gene: NA; CDR3nt: TGTGCCAGCAGTCCCCGGGGTTCTGGATACGAGCAGTACTTC; CDR3aa: CASSPRGSGYEQYF
abundance: NA; j_gene: TRBJ2-6; v_gene: TRBV27; d_gene: NA; CDR3nt: TGTGCCAGCAGTTTCCGGGACACCCGGGGGGCCAACGTCCTGACTTTC; CDR3aa: CASSFRDTRGANVLTF
abundance: few; j_gene: TRBJ2-5; v_gene: TRBV7-3; d_gene: TRBD1; CDR3nt: TGTGCCAGCAGCGCTACAGGGGTGTCGGAAGAGACCCAGTACTTC; CDR3aa: CASSATGVSEETQYF
abundance: NA; j_gene: TRBJ1-1; v_gene: TRBV29-1; d_gene: NA; CDR3nt: TGCAGCGTTGTAGAGGCTGAAGCTTTCTTT; CDR3aa: CSVVEAEAFF
abundance: NA; j_gene: TRBJ1-6; v_gene: TRBV27; d_gene: TRBD1; CDR3nt: TGTGCCAGCAGTTCGGGGACAGCAAATTCACCCCTCCACTTT; CDR3aa: CASSSGTANSPLHF
abundance: few; j_gene: TRBJ1-1; v_gene: TRBV29-1; d_gene: NA; CDR3nt: TGCAGCGTTGAAGGGAGTCAGGGTGGGAACACTGAAGCTTTCTTT; CDR3aa: CSVEGSQGGNTEAFF
abundance: NA; j_gene: TRBJ2-7; v_gene: TRBV2; d_gene: NA; CDR3nt: TGTGCCAGCAGTGGCGGGACCCTCCGATCCTACGAGCAGTACTTC; CDR3aa: CASSGGTLRSYEQYF
abundance: NA; j_gene: TRBJ2-1; v_gene: TRBV11-2; d_gene: TRBD2; CDR3nt: TGTGCCAGCAGCCAGGGACTAGCCTCATACAATGAGCAGTTCTTC; CDR3aa: CASSQGLASYNEQFF
abundance: NA; j_gene: TRBJ2-7; v_gene: TRBV29-1; d_gene: NA; CDR3nt: TGCAGCCCCCGTCCCCACCCAGGGTTGAGGGGCCCAAACGAGCAGTACTTC; CDR3aa: CSPRPHPGLRGPNEQYF
abundance: NA; j_gene: TRBJ2-7; v_gene: TRBV7-9; d_gene: NA; CDR3nt: TGTGCCAGCAGCGACAGAGCCACGGGCGAGCAGTACTTC; CDR3aa: CASSDRATGEQYF
abundance: NA; j_gene: TRBJ2-7; v_gene: TRBV2; d_gene: NA; CDR3nt: TGTGCCAGCAGCGATGGGGCGAGCGCCATCTACGAGCAGTACTTC; CDR3aa: CASSDGASAIYEQYF
abundance: NA; j_gene: TRBJ2-7; v_gene: TRBV19; d_gene: NA; CDR3nt: TGTGCCAGTAGTCCGGGAAGAAACTACGAGCAGTACTTC; CDR3aa: CASSPGRNYEQYF
abundance: NA; j_gene: TRBJ2-1; v_gene: TRBV19; d_gene: NA; CDR3nt: TGTGCCAGTAGTATCTCATCCGGGAATGAGCAGTTCTTC; CDR3aa: CASSISSGNEQFF
abundance: NA; j_gene: TRBJ1-1; v_gene: TRBV5-1; d_gene: NA; CDR3nt: TGCGCCAGCAGTGGTGGGTTGAACACTGAAGCTTTCTTT; CDR3aa: CASSGGLNTEAFF
abundance: few; j_gene: TRBJ2-1; v_gene: TRBV28; d_gene: NA; CDR3nt: TGTGCCAGCAGTTTAGCAGGGGCCAATGAGCAGTTCTTC; CDR3aa: CASSLAGANEQFF
abundance: NA; j_gene: TRBJ1-1; v_gene: TRBV29-1; d_gene: NA; CDR3nt: TGCAGCGTCCTAGGGACCGGGGTAGGAGTTTCTGAAGCTTTCTTT; CDR3aa: CSVLGTGVGVSEAFF